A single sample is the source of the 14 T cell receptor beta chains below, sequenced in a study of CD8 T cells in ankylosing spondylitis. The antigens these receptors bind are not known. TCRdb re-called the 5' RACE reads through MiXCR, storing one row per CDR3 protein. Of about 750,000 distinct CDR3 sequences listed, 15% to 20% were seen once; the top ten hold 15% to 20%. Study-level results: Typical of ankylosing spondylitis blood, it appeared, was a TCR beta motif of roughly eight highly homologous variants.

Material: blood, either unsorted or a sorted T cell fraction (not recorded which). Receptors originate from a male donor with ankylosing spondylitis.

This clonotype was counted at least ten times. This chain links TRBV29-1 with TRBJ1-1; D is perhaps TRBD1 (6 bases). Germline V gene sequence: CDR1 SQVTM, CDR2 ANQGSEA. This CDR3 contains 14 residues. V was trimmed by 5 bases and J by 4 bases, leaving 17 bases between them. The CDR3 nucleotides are TGCAGCGTTATCCTTCGGGACAATCCCACTGAAGCTTTCTTT. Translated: CSVILRDNPTEAFF.

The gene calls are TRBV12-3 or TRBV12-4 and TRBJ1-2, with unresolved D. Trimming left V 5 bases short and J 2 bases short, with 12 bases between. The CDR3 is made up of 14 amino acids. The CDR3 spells CASSTRTENYGYTF. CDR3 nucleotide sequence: TGTGCCAGCAGTACAAGGACCGAGAACTATGGCTACACCTTC.

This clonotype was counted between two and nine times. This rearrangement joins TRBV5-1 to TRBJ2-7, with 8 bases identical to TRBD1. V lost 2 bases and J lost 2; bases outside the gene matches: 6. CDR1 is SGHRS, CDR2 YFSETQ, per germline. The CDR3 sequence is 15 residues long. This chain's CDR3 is CASSFVQGETYEQYF. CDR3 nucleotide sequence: TGCGCCAGCAGCTTCGTACAGGGGGAAACCTACGAGCAGTACTTC.

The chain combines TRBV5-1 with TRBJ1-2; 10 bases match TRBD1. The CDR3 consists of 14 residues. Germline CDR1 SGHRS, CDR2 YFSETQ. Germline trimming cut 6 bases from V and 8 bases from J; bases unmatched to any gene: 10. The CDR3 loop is CASTLGQGLFGYTF. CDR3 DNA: TGCGCCAGCACCCTGGGACAGGGGCTTTTCGGCTACACCTTC.

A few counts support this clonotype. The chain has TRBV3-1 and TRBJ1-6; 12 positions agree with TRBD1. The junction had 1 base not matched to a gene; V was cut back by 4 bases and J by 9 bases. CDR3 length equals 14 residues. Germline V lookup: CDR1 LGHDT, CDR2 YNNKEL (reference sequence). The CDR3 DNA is TGTGCCAGCAGCCCGGGACAGGGGGCTTCACCCCTCCACTTT. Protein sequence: CASSPGQGASPLHF.

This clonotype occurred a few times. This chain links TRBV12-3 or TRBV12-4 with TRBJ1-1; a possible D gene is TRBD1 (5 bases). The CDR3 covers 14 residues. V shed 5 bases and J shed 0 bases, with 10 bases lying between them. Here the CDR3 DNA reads TGTGCCAGCAGTACAGGTTCCCTGAACACTGAAGCTTTCTTT. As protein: CASSTGSLNTEAFF.

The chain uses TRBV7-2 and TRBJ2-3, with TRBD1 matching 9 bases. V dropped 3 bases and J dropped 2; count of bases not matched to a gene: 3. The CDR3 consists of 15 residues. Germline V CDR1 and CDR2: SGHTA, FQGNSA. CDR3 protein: CASSFRQGDTDTQYF. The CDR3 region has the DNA TGTGCCAGCAGCTTTCGACAGGGGGACACAGATACGCAGTATTTT.

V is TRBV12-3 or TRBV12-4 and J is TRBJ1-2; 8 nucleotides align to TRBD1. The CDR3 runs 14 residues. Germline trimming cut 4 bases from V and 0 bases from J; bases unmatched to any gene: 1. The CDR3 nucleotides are TGTGCCAGCAGTTACAGGGGGACTAACTATGGCTACACCTTC. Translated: CASSYRGTNYGYTF.

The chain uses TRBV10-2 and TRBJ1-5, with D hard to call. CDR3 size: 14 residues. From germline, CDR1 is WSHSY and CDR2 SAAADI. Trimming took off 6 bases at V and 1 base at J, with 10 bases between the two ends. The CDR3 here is CASRSRASNQPQHF. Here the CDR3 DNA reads TGCGCCAGCAGGTCCCGGGCGAGCAATCAGCCCCAGCATTTT.

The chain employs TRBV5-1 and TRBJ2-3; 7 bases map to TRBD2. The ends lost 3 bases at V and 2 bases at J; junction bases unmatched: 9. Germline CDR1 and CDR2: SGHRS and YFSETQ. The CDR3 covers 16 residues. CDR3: CASSSAVAGLTDTQYF. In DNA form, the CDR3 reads TGCGCCAGCAGCTCTGCTGTAGCGGGCCTCACAGATACGCAGTATTTT.

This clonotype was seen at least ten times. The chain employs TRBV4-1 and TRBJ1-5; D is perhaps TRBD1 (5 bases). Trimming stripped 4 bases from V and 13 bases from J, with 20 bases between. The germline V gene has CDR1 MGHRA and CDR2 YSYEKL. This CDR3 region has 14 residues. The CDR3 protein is CASSLEMGVSAQHF. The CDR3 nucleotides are TGCGCCAGCAGCCTAGAGATGGGGGTCTCTGCTCAGCATTTT.

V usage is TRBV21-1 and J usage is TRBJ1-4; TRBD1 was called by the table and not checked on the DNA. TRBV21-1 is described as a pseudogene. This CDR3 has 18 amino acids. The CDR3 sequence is CASDQGGQGITLDEKLFF. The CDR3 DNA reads TGTGCCAGCGACCAAGGGGGACAGGGGATCACCTTGGACGAAAAACTGTTTTTT.

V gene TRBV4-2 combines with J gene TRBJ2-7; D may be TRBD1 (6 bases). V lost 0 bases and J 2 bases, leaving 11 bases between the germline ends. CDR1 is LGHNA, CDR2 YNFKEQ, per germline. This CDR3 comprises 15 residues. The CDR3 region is CASSQEPGVTYEQYF. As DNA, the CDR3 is TGTGCCAGCAGCCAAGAACCAGGGGTGACCTACGAGCAGTACTTC.

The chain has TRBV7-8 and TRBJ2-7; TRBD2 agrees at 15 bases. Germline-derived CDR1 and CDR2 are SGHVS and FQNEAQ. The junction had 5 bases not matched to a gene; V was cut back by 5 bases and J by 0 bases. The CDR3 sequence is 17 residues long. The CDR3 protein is CASSPGLAGGPSYEQYF. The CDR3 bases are TGTGCCAGCAGCCCGGGACTAGCGGGAGGCCCCTCCTACGAGCAGTACTTC.